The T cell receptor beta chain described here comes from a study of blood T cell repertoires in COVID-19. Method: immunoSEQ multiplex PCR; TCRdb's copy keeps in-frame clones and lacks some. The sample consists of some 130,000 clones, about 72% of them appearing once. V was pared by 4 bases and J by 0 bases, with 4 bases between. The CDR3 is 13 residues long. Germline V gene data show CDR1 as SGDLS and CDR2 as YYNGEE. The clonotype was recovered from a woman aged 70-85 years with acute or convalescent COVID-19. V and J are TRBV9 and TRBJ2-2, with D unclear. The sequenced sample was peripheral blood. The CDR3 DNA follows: TGTGCCAGCAGCCCAACGAACACCGGGGAGCTGTTTTTT. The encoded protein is CASSPTNTGELFF.